A selection of T cell receptor beta chains follows, all from one sample in a study of T-cell reconstitution after alpha-beta-depleted transplantation in children. Each CDR3 protein gets one entry after TCRdb re-called the PCR reads with MiXCR. The sample carries 300,000 to 400,000 distinct CDR3 sequences, approximately 20% recorded once. The sample consisted of PBMCs, mostly from graft donor cells, taken 180 days after TCRalphabeta/CD19-depleted stem cell transplant. These receptor sequences come from a male patient aged 10 to 17 who had a stem cell transplant for acute lymphoblastic leukemia, so the T cells may come from the graft donor. The CDR3 runs from the conserved cysteine through the conserved F or W. A D gene is named only where the DNA matches it firmly. Some rows mark clone size as missing; the rest say once, few, many or name a class of expanded clone.

NA,TRBV21-1,TRBJ1-4,few,TGTGCCAGCAGCACGGACAGGGGGCAGAGTAATGAAAAACTGTTTTTT,CASSTDRGQSNEKLFF
NA,TRBV10-3,TRBJ2-1,NA,TGTGCCATCAGTGAGAGTTTGCCCTTTAGCTCCTACAATGAGCAGTTCTTC,CAISESLPFSSYNEQFF
NA,TRBV11-2,TRBJ1-4,NA,TGTGCCAGCAGCTCGCTGTACGCAACTAATGAAAAACTGTTTTTT,CASSSLYATNEKLFF
NA,TRBV20-1,TRBJ2-3,NA,TGCAGTGCAAGGCGCAACAGGAGAAGCACAGATACGCAGTATTTT,CSARRNRRSTDTQYF
TRBD1,TRBV19,TRBJ1-5,NA,TGTGCCAGTAAGCAGGGGGCGAATCAGCCCCAGCATTTT,CASKQGANQPQHF
TRBD1,TRBV5-6,TRBJ1-1,few,TGTGCCAGCAGATGGACAGGGGGGAACACTGAAGCTTTCTTT,CASRWTGGNTEAFF
TRBD2,TRBV27,TRBJ2-1,few,TGTGCCAGCAGTTCACGTACTAGCGGGAGGGCCCCACATGAGCAGTTCTTC,CASSSRTSGRAPHEQFF
TRBD2,TRBV6-1,TRBJ2-1,few,TGTGCCAGTCCTGCGGGGGTTCGCAATGAGCAGTTCTTC,CASPAGVRNEQFF
NA,TRBV12-3/TRBV12-4,TRBJ2-5,NA,TGTGCCAGCAGTCCCCGTGCAGATCCGACCCAGTACTTC,CASSPRADPTQYF
NA,TRBV4-1,TRBJ2-3,few,TGCGCCAGCAGCCATTACCCAGAGGCAGATACGCAGTATTTT,CASSHYPEADTQYF
NA,TRBV27,TRBJ2-3,few,TGTGCCAGCAGTCGGGGTAACACAGATACGCAGTATTTT,CASSRGNTDTQYF
NA,TRBV7-2,TRBJ2-1,NA,TGTGCCAGCAGCCGCCGGGTCTCCCCCGAGTATGAGCAGTTCTTC,CASSRRVSPEYEQFF
NA,TRBV4-1,TRBJ1-2,NA,TGCGCCAGCAGCCAAGGACCCCCGGGGAGGGGAGGTGGCTACACCTTC,CASSQGPPGRGGGYTF
NA,TRBV12-3/TRBV12-4,TRBJ1-2,NA,TGTGCCAGCAGTCCGACAGGTCTCTCAAACTATGGCTACACCTTC,CASSPTGLSNYGYTF
TRBD1,TRBV5-1,TRBJ2-7,few,TGCGCCAGCAGCGTAGACAGGGGGAGCTCCGAGCAGTACTTC,CASSVDRGSSEQYF
NA,TRBV29-1,TRBJ1-6,many,TGCAGCGTTGAGGCCCGAAGCTCCTATAATTCACCCCTCCACTTT,CSVEARSSYNSPLHF
TRBD1,TRBV14,TRBJ2-1,NA,TGTGCCAGCAGCCACCGGACAGGGGCGTTCTACAATGAGCAGTTCTTC,CASSHRTGAFYNEQFF
NA,TRBV6-1,TRBJ1-1,few,TGTGCCAGCAGTCTCGGCCCAGCTTTCTTT,CASSLGPAFF
NA,TRBV12-3/TRBV12-4,TRBJ2-7,many,TGTGCCAGCAGTTTAGGTGGGGGCCTCTCCTACGAGCAGTACTTC,CASSLGGGLSYEQYF
TRBD2,TRBV19,TRBJ2-1,NA,TGTGCCAGTAAACTATTGACTAGCGGGATGAATGAGCAGTTCTTC,CASKLLTSGMNEQFF
NA,TRBV4-1,TRBJ2-7,NA,TGCGCCAGCAGCCAAGACATCAGGGGCCACGAGCAGTACTTC,CASSQDIRGHEQYF
TRBD2,TRBV7-9,TRBJ2-3,NA,TGTGCCAGCAGCTTAAGAACTAGCGGTACGCAGTATTTT,CASSLRTSGTQYF
TRBD2,TRBV4-1,TRBJ2-3,NA,TGCGCCAGCAGCCAAGCTGGACTAGCGGTCGTTAGCACAGATACGCAGTATTTT,CASSQAGLAVVSTDTQYF
TRBD1,TRBV15,TRBJ2-5,once,TGTGCCACCAGCAGGCTCACAGGGGTGGAGACCCAGTACTTC,CATSRLTGVETQYF
TRBD2,TRBV5-1,TRBJ2-7,NA,TGCGCCAGCAGCCCATCCCCGACTGACACACTAGCGGGAGAGAACGAGCAGTACTTC,CASSPSPTDTLAGENEQYF
TRBD2,TRBV6-2/TRBV6-3,TRBJ2-1,NA,TGTGCCACCGACGGGGACAGGGGACTAGCGGGACTAGCCTACAATGAGCAGTTCTTC,CATDGDRGLAGLAYNEQFF
NA,TRBV25-1,TRBJ2-1,NA,TGTGCCAGCAGTGCGAGTCTCTTACTTCGCTACAATGAGCAGTTCTTC,CASSASLLLRYNEQFF
TRBD1,TRBV11-2,TRBJ2-1,NA,TGTGCCAGCAGCACGTTGGGACAGACATTATACAATGAGCAGTTCTTC,CASSTLGQTLYNEQFF
NA,TRBV19,TRBJ2-2,NA,TGTGCCAGTAGTACTCTCCCAGCGAACACCGGGGAGCTGTTTTTT,CASSTLPANTGELFF
NA,TRBV12-3/TRBV12-4,TRBJ1-5,NA,TGTGCCAGCAGTCAGGACACCTCGGGGGTCTGGCCCCAGCATTTT,CASSQDTSGVWPQHF
TRBD1,TRBV9,TRBJ1-5,NA,TGTGCCAGCAGCGTAGGGACAGGGAGAAATCAGCCCCAGCATTTT,CASSVGTGRNQPQHF
NA,TRBV12-3/TRBV12-4,TRBJ2-7,NA,TGTGCCAGCTCCCGGGCAGTGTTGTACTTC,CASSRAVLYF
NA,TRBV29-1,TRBJ1-5,few,TGCAGCGTAGGGGGGAGCAATCAGCCCCAGCATTTT,CSVGGSNQPQHF
NA,TRBV18,TRBJ2-7,NA,TGTGCCAGCTCACCACGGGGCGACGAGCAGTACTTC,CASSPRGDEQYF
TRBD1,TRBV10-3,TRBJ1-2,few,TGTGCCATCAGTGGAGACAGGGGGCCGAGGATCGATGGCTACACCTTC,CAISGDRGPRIDGYTF
TRBD1,TRBV5-1,TRBJ2-7,few,TGCGCCAGCAGCTTGATCCCGGGACAGGGCGGCCACGAGCAGTACTTC,CASSLIPGQGGHEQYF
NA,TRBV11-2,TRBJ2-1,few,TGTGCCAGCAGCTTAGGTCCGGGGCCGAGCTCCTACAATGAGCAGTTCTTC,CASSLGPGPSSYNEQFF
TRBD2,TRBV7-9,TRBJ2-2,NA,TGTGCCAGCAGCCAACGACTAGCGGGAGACACCGGGGAGCTGTTTTTT,CASSQRLAGDTGELFF
NA,TRBV4-1,TRBJ2-7,NA,TGCGCCAGCAGCCAACCAGGGACCCTCAACGAGCAGTACTTC,CASSQPGTLNEQYF
NA,TRBV9,TRBJ2-5,NA,TGTGCCAGCAGCGTTGGAGGGTTCCCAGAGACCCAGTACTTC,CASSVGGFPETQYF
NA,TRBV18,TRBJ2-2,few,TGTGCCAGCTCACTTCCTAATTCGAACACCGGGGAGCTGTTTTTT,CASSLPNSNTGELFF
NA,TRBV11-3,TRBJ2-3,few,TGTGCCAGCAGCTTAGGGCCAGGAACAGATACGCAGTATTTT,CASSLGPGTDTQYF
NA,TRBV5-1,TRBJ1-2,many,TGCGCCAGCAGCTTGGTGAATTCCTATGGCTACACCTTC,CASSLVNSYGYTF
TRBD1,TRBV12-3/TRBV12-4,TRBJ2-6,few,TGTGCCAGCAGCCGACAGGGCGGGTCCTCTTCTGGGGCCAACGTCCTGACTTTC,CASSRQGGSSSGANVLTF
TRBD1,TRBV20-1,TRBJ1-3,NA,TGCAGTGCTATAGACAGGGGGGGTGGAAACACCATATATTTT,CSAIDRGGGNTIYF
NA,TRBV5-1,TRBJ2-7,NA,TGCGCCAGCAGCTTGGCCATAGCGGACCCCTACGAGCAGTACTTC,CASSLAIADPYEQYF
NA,TRBV9,TRBJ1-1,few,TGTGCCAGCCGGCCGGGGCAGGGAAACATGAACACTGAAGCTTTCTTT,CASRPGQGNMNTEAFF
NA,TRBV5-1,TRBJ2-5,few,TGCGCCAGCAGCCCCTTTAGAGGGTCCCAAGAGACCCAGTACTTC,CASSPFRGSQETQYF
TRBD2,TRBV11-3,TRBJ2-2,NA,TGTGCCAGCAGTACCGGGACTAGGGGCACCGGGGAGCTGTTTTTT,CASSTGTRGTGELFF
NA,TRBV12-3/TRBV12-4,TRBJ1-6,NA,TGTGCCAGCAGCGGTCATTCGACCAGGGGTTCACCCCTCCACTTT,CASSGHSTRGSPLHF
TRBD2,TRBV7-3,TRBJ2-7,NA,TGTGCCAGCAGCTTATCTAGCGGCCCCTACGAGCAGTACTTC,CASSLSSGPYEQYF